This is a list of T cell receptor beta chains from one sample in a study of cytomegalovirus exposure and HLA in healthy donors. Profiling relied on immunoSEQ multiplex PCR, and the TCRdb table lists in-frame clones only, not all of them. The table includes about 200,000 clones, around four fifths detected once. Sequenced input: PBMCs. All receptors come from a woman aged 18 to 35 in good health and CMV-seronegative. Both conserved end residues are part of each CDR3. The D gene is left open where the match is weak. Clone size is not always given. Where it is, it says once, few, many or a class for expanded clones.

>TRBJ2-1|TRBV29-1|once|.
TGCAGCGCCGCCAAGCAGGGAAATTCCTACAATGAGCAGTTCTTC
CSAAKQGNSYNEQFF
>TRBJ1-2|TRBV28|.|.
TGTGCCAGCAGTTCGCTCGGAGGGTGGCGTGGCTACACCTTC
CASSSLGGWRGYTF
>TRBJ1-1|TRBV9|.|TRBD1
TGTGCCAGCAGCGCAGACAGGGGTGGAACTGAAGCTTTCTTT
CASSADRGGTEAFF
>TRBJ2-1|TRBV5-6|few|.
TGTGCCAGCAGCCCGGGAAGCGCCAATGAGCAGTTCTTC
CASSPGSANEQFF
>TRBJ2-1|TRBV10-3|.|.
TGTGCCATCAGTGGCGGCCCAGGGTTATGGCAGTTCTTC
CAISGGPGLWQFF
>TRBJ2-1|TRBV19|.|.
TGTGCCAGTAGTCCGTCGGGGGCAGGGGCCAATGAGCAGTTCTTC
CASSPSGAGANEQFF
>TRBJ2-7|TRBV10-2|.|.
TGCGCCAGCAGTGAGTGGGGTCCAGACTACGAGCAGTACTTC
CASSEWGPDYEQYF
>TRBJ2-1|TRBV27|.|.
TGTGCCAGCAGTTGGACGGGTTATGAGCAGTTCTTC
CASSWTGYEQFF
>TRBJ1-5|TRBV27|.|TRBD1
TGTGCCAGCAGTTCCCGACAGGGAAGAGGCAATCAGCCCCAGCATTTT
CASSSRQGRGNQPQHF
>TRBJ2-1|TRBV29-1|.|TRBD2
TGCAGCGTTGAAAGGGCTAGCGGGAGAGAGCAGTTCTTC
CSVERASGREQFF
>TRBJ2-7|TRBV2|.|.
TGTGCCAGCAGTCTGACAACCCGGAGCGAGCAGTACTTC
CASSLTTRSEQYF
>TRBJ1-2|TRBV7-8|.|.
TGTGCCAGCAGTTCTACAGGGCATGGCTACACCTTC
CASSSTGHGYTF
>TRBJ1-2|TRBV30|.|.
TGTGCCTGGAGTCATGACTATGGCTACACCTTC
CAWSHDYGYTF
>TRBJ2-3|TRBV2|.|.
TGTGCCAGCAGTGAAGTGGCAGACAGCACAGATACGCAGTATTTT
CASSEVADSTDTQYF
>TRBJ1-2|TRBV4-1|.|.
TGCGCCAGCAGCCAACCCCATGAGTACGGAGTAGGGTATGGCTACACCTTC
CASSQPHEYGVGYGYTF
>TRBJ1-5|TRBV19|.|.
TGTGCCAGTACCCCTCCCACCGGGACACTTAGCAATCAGCCCCAGCATTTT
CASTPPTGTLSNQPQHF
>TRBJ2-3|TRBV29-1|.|.
TGCAGCGCTGGTACAGACACAGATACGCAGTATTTT
CSAGTDTDTQYF
>TRBJ2-7|TRBV6-5|.|.
TGTGCCAGCAGACCCGACAGGTACGAGCAGTACTTC
CASRPDRYEQYF
>TRBJ2-5|TRBV4-1|.|TRBD2
TGCGCCAGCAGCCGGTCTAGCGGGGGGTATGAGACCCAGTACTTC
CASSRSSGGYETQYF
>TRBJ2-1|TRBV27|.|TRBD1
TGTGCCAGCAGTTTCGACAGGGGCAATGAGCAGTTCTTC
CASSFDRGNEQFF
>TRBJ1-4|TRBV30|.|.
TGTGCCTGGAGTGTAAACTCGCTTACTTATGCAACTAATGAAAAACTGTTTTTT
CAWSVNSLTYATNEKLFF
>TRBJ1-6|TRBV6-1|.|.
TGTGCCAGCAGTGACAGGGGCGCCTATAATTCACCCCTCCACTTT
CASSDRGAYNSPLHF
>TRBJ1-4|TRBV7-8|.|.
TGTGCCAGCAGCTTAGTAGTGGGCGGAGAAAAACTGTTTTTT
CASSLVVGGEKLFF
>TRBJ2-1|TRBV5-4|.|.
TGTGCCAGCAGCTTCCAGTTGGCGGGGGCCTCTTACAATGAGCAGTTCTTC
CASSFQLAGASYNEQFF
>TRBJ2-3|TRBV9|.|.
TGTGCCAGCAGCGTAGTGGGAGCCACAGATACGCAGTATTTT
CASSVVGATDTQYF
>TRBJ2-1|TRBV11-2|.|.
TGTGCCAGCAGCTTAATTGGGTCCCAACTTCTCAATGAGCAGTTCTTC
CASSLIGSQLLNEQFF
>TRBJ1-5|TRBV5-5|.|.
TGTGCCAGCAGCGCGACAAGCAATCAGCCCCAGCATTTT
CASSATSNQPQHF
>TRBJ1-2|TRBV25-1|.|.
TGTGCCAGCAGTGAATATGGGGGACGGGAGAACTATGGCTACACCTTC
CASSEYGGRENYGYTF
>TRBJ2-7|TRBV30|.|TRBD1
TGTGCCTGGAGCCCCTATATCCCCTTTAGGGACAGCTCCTACGAGCAGTACTTC
CAWSPYIPFRDSSYEQYF
>TRBJ1-2|TRBV29-1|few|.
TGCAGCGTTGACAATGGCTACACCTTC
CSVDNGYTF
>TRBJ2-7|TRBV27|few|.
TGTGCCACAACCCAAAGTCGCTCCCAAAAGTACGAGCAGTACTTC
CATTQSRSQKYEQYF
>TRBJ1-1|TRBV5-1|.|.
TGCGCCAGCAGCTCGGATTGGGAGGGCGCTGAAGCTTTCTTT
CASSSDWEGAEAFF
>TRBJ2-1|TRBV7-3|.|TRBD2
TGTGCCAGCAGCTCCTCGCTAGCGGGGGAAGGCAATGAGCAGTTCTTC
CASSSSLAGEGNEQFF
>TRBJ1-4|TRBV4-1|.|TRBD1
TGCGCCAGTGCCCTCGGGACAGGTGGAGGCAAACTGTTTTTT
CASALGTGGGKLFF
>TRBJ2-7|TRBV9|.|TRBD2
TGTGCCAGCAGCGTAAGCGGGAGCAACTACGAGCAGTACTTC
CASSVSGSNYEQYF
>TRBJ2-3|TRBV27|.|.
TGTGCCAGCAGATACAGGACCAGGGGCACAGATACGCAGTATTTT
CASRYRTRGTDTQYF
>TRBJ2-7|TRBV5-1|.|TRBD2
TGCGCCAGCAGCGAGGGACTAGCGGTCTACGAGCAGTACTTC
CASSEGLAVYEQYF
>TRBJ2-7|TRBV6-5|.|TRBD1
TGTGCCAGCAGTTATTCGTCAGGGGGCGAGCAGTACTTC
CASSYSSGGEQYF
>TRBJ1-1|TRBV9|once|TRBD1
TGTGCCAGCAGCATGGGACAGGGTCCCACTGAAGCTTTCTTT
CASSMGQGPTEAFF
>TRBJ1-1|TRBV5-1|.|.
TGCGCCAGCAGCCCACCGCCAGGGGCTGGTGGAGCTTTCTTT
CASSPPPGAGGAFF
>TRBJ1-1|TRBV6-1|.|.
TGTGCCAGCACTTGGGGGGGCACTGAAGCTTTCTTT
CASTWGGTEAFF
>TRBJ2-7|TRBV5-6|.|TRBD1
TGTGCCAGCAGCTTGGTGGGAGAGACAGGGGTCTCCTACGAGCAGTACTTC
CASSLVGETGVSYEQYF
>TRBJ1-6|TRBV5-1|.|.
TGCGCCAGCAGCTTGCTCACCGGGGGCGATTATAATTCACCCCTCCACTTT
CASSLLTGGDYNSPLHF
>TRBJ2-5|TRBV18|.|TRBD1
TGTGCCAGCTCACGAGACAGGGGAGAGACCCAGTACTTC
CASSRDRGETQYF
>TRBJ1-2|TRBV15|.|.
TGTGCCACCAGCAGAGATTCCTCCTACGGCTACACCTTC
CATSRDSSYGYTF
>TRBJ2-1|TRBV4-2|.|TRBD2
TGTGCCAGCAGCCAAGAAGTAGGGACTAGCGGGGACAATGAGCAGTTCTTC
CASSQEVGTSGDNEQFF
>TRBJ2-7|TRBV28|.|.
TGTGCCAGCGAGTCGAGCTCCTACGAGCAGTACTTC
CASESSSYEQYF
>TRBJ2-5|TRBV5-8|once|.
TGTGCCAGCAGCGCCCGGGACTGGGTAAAAGAGACCCAGTACTTC
CASSARDWVKETQYF
>TRBJ1-5|TRBV27|.|.
TGTGCCAGCCGCTTGTCGGGACACCAAGTTTATAGCAATCAGCCCCAGCATTTT
CASRLSGHQVYSNQPQHF
>TRBJ1-2|TRBV19|.|.
TGTGCCAGTACTTATAACACGCACGAAGGCTATGGCTACACCTTC
CASTYNTHEGYGYTF
>TRBJ2-3|TRBV30|once|.
TGTGCCTGGAGGGGGCGGGGCCTTCCAGCTAGCACAGATACGCAGTATTTT
CAWRGRGLPASTDTQYF
>TRBJ2-1|TRBV7-3|.|TRBD2
TGTGCCAGCAGTTCACCGGGACTAGCTGAGCAGTTCTTC
CASSSPGLAEQFF
>TRBJ2-3|TRBV28|once|.
TGTGCCAGCAAGGAGGAGAGCACAGATACGCAGTATTTT
CASKEESTDTQYF